This TCR beta chain stems from a study of control samples from healthy donors and cancer patients. Sequenced by immunoSEQ multiplex PCR; TCRdb stores in-frame clones only, minus some. The sample holds roughly 76,000 clones, around 94% seen once. This clonotype originated in a woman between 18 and 30 years old in good health. The material sequenced was blood.

This CDR3 reads CASSPQGALVTDTQYF. The DNA of the CDR3 is TGTGCCAGCAGCCCACAGGGGGCTTTGGTCACAGATACGCAGTATTTT. The genes are TRBV6-2 or TRBV6-3 and TRBJ2-3; 9 bases are a match to TRBD1. V gave up 6 bases and J gave up 2 bases; unmatched junction bases: 9. Per germline, CDR1 MNHEY and CDR2 SVGEGT. CDR3 length: 16 residues.